These 19 T cell receptor beta chains were sequenced from one sample in a study of blood T cell repertoires in COVID-19. TCRdb's copy holds only in-frame clones and misses some; the assay was immunoSEQ multiplex PCR. In the table there are around 380,000 clones, about 90% of which are singletons. The specimen sequenced was PBMCs or T cells enriched from blood (not recorded which). The origin of the receptors is a man aged 25 to 40 who had recovered from COVID-19.

This sequence joins TRBV5-5 and TRBJ1-5; 8 bases match TRBD1. This CDR3 comprises 16 residues. Germline CDR1 reads SGHKS; CDR2 reads YYEKEE (reference sequence). V lost 4 bases, J lost 3 bases, and 9 bases stayed unmatched. For the CDR3, the DNA is TGTGCCAGCAGCCGGGATGGGCAGGGGGCCAATCAGCCCCAGCATTTT. Encoded protein: CASSRDGQGANQPQHF.

The gene calls are TRBV7-8 and TRBJ1-6; perhaps TRBD1 as D (6 bases). Trimming took 3 bases from V and 11 from J, leaving 17 bases between them. The CDR3 contains 15 residues. The germline gives CDR1 SGHVS, CDR2 FQNEAQ. The CDR3 nucleotides read TGTGCCAGCAGCTTGCCGACAGGCCAAGGGGCACCCCTCCACTTT. Translated: CASSLPTGQGAPLHF.

The gene calls are TRBV6-5 and TRBJ1-2; D uncertain. V was cut by 0 bases and J by 4 bases, with 6 bases left in between. CDR3 length equals 13 residues. Germline-derived CDR1 and CDR2 are MNHEY and SVGAGI. The CDR3 sequence: CASSYSQFYGYTF. The DNA of the CDR3 is TGTGCCAGCAGTTACTCTCAATTCTATGGCTACACCTTC.

V usage is TRBV2 and J usage is TRBJ1-1; the match to TRBD1 covers 12 bases. Germline V gene lookup returns CDR1 SNHLY and CDR2 FYNNEI. CDR3 length equals 17 residues. After removal of 7 bases from V and 4 bases from J, the junction contained 13 bases not matched to a gene. The CDR3 is CASTPGQGAAIGTEAFF. In DNA, the CDR3 is TGTGCCAGCACCCCGGGACAGGGGGCAGCTATAGGCACTGAAGCTTTCTTT.

The chain couples TRBV14 to TRBJ1-2, with D tentatively TRBD1 (6 bases). V was trimmed by 1 base and J by 4 bases, leaving 10 bases between them. The CDR3 is 14 residues long. Looked up from germline, CDR1 is SGHDN and CDR2 is FVKESK. CDR3 sequence: CASSQVGQAYGYTF. For the CDR3, the DNA is TGTGCCAGCAGCCAAGTGGGACAAGCCTATGGCTACACCTTC.

The chain uses TRBV28 and TRBJ1-3; 8 bases are shared with TRBD1. With 7 bases clipped from V and 2 bases from J, the junction kept 10 bases outside the gene matches. This CDR3 region has 16 residues. CDR1 and CDR2 (germline): MDHEN, SYDVKM. This chain's CDR3 is CASIQQGVGAGNTIYF. The CDR3 DNA reads as TGTGCCAGCATTCAACAGGGGGTAGGAGCTGGAAACACCATATATTTT.

On this clone itself: A junction boundary mismatches the germline segment, possibly from a read error. The V gene is TRBV4-1, the J gene TRBJ1-5; the D gene is possibly TRBD1 (5 bases). Germline CDR1 MGHRA, CDR2 YSYEKL. CDR3 length: 14 residues. The CDR3 coding sequence is TGCGCCAACAGCCAAGATAAGGAGGGGCAGCCCCAGCATTTT. Amino acid sequence: CANSQDKEGQPQHF.

The rearrangement joins TRBV10-3 to TRBJ1-2; D perhaps matches TRBD1 (5 bases). Germline V CDR1 and CDR2: ENHRY, SYGVKD. The CDR3 runs to 12 residues. Trimming removed 6 bases from V and 3 bases from J, with 8 bases in between. In DNA form, the CDR3 reads TGTGCCATCAGGGAGACAGACTATGGCTACACCTTC. Protein: CAIRETDYGYTF.

The V gene is TRBV7-2, the J gene TRBJ2-3, with D unresolved. Germline CDR1 is SGHTA and CDR2 is FQGNSA. V lost 4 bases, J lost 2 bases, and 16 bases lay in between. The CDR3 covers 16 residues. The CDR3 reads CASSSYLVRDTDTQYF. The DNA of the CDR3 is TGTGCCAGCAGCTCCTATCTGGTTCGAGACACAGATACGCAGTATTTT. The variable domain in full, with the rest retrieved from reference TRBV7-2 and TRBJ2-3, is GAGVSQSPSNKVTEKGKDVELRCDPISGHTALYWYRQSLGQGLEFLIYFQGNSAPDKSGLPSDRFSAERTGGSVSTLTIQRTQQEDSAVYLCASSSYLVRDTDTQYFGPGTRLTVL.

This rearrangement joins TRBV5-6 to TRBJ1-4; 9 positions agree with TRBD1. The V segment lost 1 base and the J segment 7 bases; nucleotides outside the gene matches: 5. The CDR3 length is 15 residues. The germline CDR1 and CDR2 sequences are SGHDT and YYEEEE. This CDR3 reads CASSLRGTGFEKLFF. The DNA of the CDR3 is TGTGCCAGCAGCTTGCGAGGGACAGGGTTTGAAAAACTGTTTTTT.

On this clone: Distinct nucleotide sequences in the sample also encode this CDR3. CDR3 sequence: CASSLQGPYGYTF. The CDR3 DNA reads TGTGCCAGCAGTTTACAGGGACCCTATGGCTACACCTTC. This rearrangement joins TRBV6-2 or TRBV6-3 to TRBJ1-2; D is possibly TRBD1 (6 bases). The V end was cut by 4 bases, the J end by 4 bases, with 10 bases between. CDR3 size: 13 residues. The V gene's germline CDR1 is MNHEY and CDR2 SVGEGT.

As concerns this clone: Other nucleotide sequences in the sample specify the same CDR3. The rearrangement uses TRBV19 and TRBJ2-7, with 7 bases matching TRBD1. Losses at the gene ends were 3 bases for V and 2 bases for J; bases not matched to a gene: 4. This CDR3 comprises 14 residues. Germline loops: CDR1 LNHDA, CDR2 SQIVND (reference sequence). DNA for the CDR3: TGTGCCAGTAGTATTGTGGGGACAGCCTACGAGCAGTACTTC. It specifies CASSIVGTAYEQYF.

The chain recombines TRBV19 with TRBJ1-5, with D perhaps matching TRBD1 (6 bases). The V and J ends lost 3 bases and 4 bases respectively, with 16 bases between them. CDR1 is LNHDA, CDR2 SQIVND, per germline (reference sequence). The CDR3 is 16 amino acids. CDR3 sequence: CASSIKGEWGNQPQHF. CDR3 DNA sequence: TGTGCCAGTAGTATCAAGGGGGAGTGGGGGAATCAGCCCCAGCATTTT.

In DNA, the CDR3 is TGTGCCAGCAGCCACGGGACAGAAGTTTTCTATGGCTACACCTTC. Protein: CASSHGTEVFYGYTF. The chain employs TRBV3-1 (or the pseudogene TRBV3-2) and TRBJ1-2, with TRBD1 identical over 7 bases. The CDR3 is 15 residues long. Germline V CDR1 and CDR2: LGHDT, YNNKEL (reference sequence). Losses at the gene ends were 3 bases for V and 4 bases for J; bases not matched to a gene: 8.

The J gene is TRBJ1-2, the V gene TRBV7-2, with TRBD1 identical over 8 bases. This CDR3 contains 17 residues. The germline V gene encodes CDR1 SGHTA and CDR2 FQGNSA. V lost 5 bases and J lost 4; bases outside the gene matches: 15. CDR3 residues: CASSLYNLQGASYGYTF. The CDR3 bases are TGTGCCAGCAGCCTTTATAATCTTCAGGGGGCAAGCTATGGCTACACCTTC.

This rearrangement joins TRBV6-2 or TRBV6-3 to TRBJ2-3; maybe TRBD2 (5 bases). Germline values: CDR1 MNHEY, CDR2 SVGEGT. This CDR3 has 16 residues. V lost 0 bases and J lost 1, with 11 bases in between. Here the CDR3 DNA reads TGTGCCAGCAGTTACTCGATTGGTAGCGGCACAGATACGCAGTATTTT. Translated, it gives CASSYSIGSGTDTQYF.

The chain uses TRBV10-3 and TRBJ1-4; TRBD1 aligns across 11 bases. With V trimmed by 10 bases and J by 8 bases, 6 bases remained unmatched. Germline V gene data show CDR1 as ENHRY and CDR2 as SYGVKD. The CDR3 length is 13 residues. CDR3 sequence reads: CATRTGGAEKLFF. CDR3 bases: TGTGCCACCCGGACAGGGGGCGCGGAAAAACTGTTTTTT.

CDR3 DNA: TGCGCCAGCAGCTTCCAGGGAAAGGACTACGAGCAGTACTTC. As protein: CASSFQGKDYEQYF. V and J are TRBV5-1 and TRBJ2-7; maybe TRBD1 (5 bases). CDR1 SGHRS and CDR2 YFSETQ come from the germline V gene. Between the trimmed V and J ends, which lost 2 bases and 3 bases, there was a span of 12 bases. The CDR3 is made up of 14 amino acids.

The chain carries TRBV14 and TRBJ2-2; TRBD1 matches 7 bases. The CDR3 sequence is 15 residues long. CDR1 is SGHDN and CDR2 is FVKESK in the germline V gene. The V gene end was trimmed by 2 bases and the J gene end by 5 bases; junction bases not matched to a gene: 5. The CDR3 reads CASSQRRGWTGELFF. The CDR3 DNA reads TGTGCCAGCAGCCAACGCAGGGGGTGGACCGGGGAGCTGTTTTTT.